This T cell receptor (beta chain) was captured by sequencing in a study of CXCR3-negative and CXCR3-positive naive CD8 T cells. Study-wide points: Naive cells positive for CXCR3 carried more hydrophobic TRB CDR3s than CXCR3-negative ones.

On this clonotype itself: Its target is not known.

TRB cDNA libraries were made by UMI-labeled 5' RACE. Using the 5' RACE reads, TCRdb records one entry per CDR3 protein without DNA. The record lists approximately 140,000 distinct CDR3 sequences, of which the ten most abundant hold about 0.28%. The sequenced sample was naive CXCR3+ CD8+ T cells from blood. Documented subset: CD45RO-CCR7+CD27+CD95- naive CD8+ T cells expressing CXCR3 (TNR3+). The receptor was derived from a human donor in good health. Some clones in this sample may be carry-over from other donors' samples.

CDR3 loop: CASSLNSATSFYNEQFF. The chain joins TRBV7-3 to TRBJ2-1; without DNA, the TCRdb call of TRBD1 cannot be checked. Germline lookup yields CDR1 SGHTA and CDR2 FQGTGA. The CDR3 loop spans 17 amino acids.